This paragraph reports one TCR beta chain. Antigen specificity is unknown. The data were obtained in a study of identical twins. Germline values: CDR1 MGHRA, CDR2 YSYEKL. The CDR3 contains 16 residues. Between the trimmed V and J ends, which lost 4 bases and 4 bases, there was a span of 17 bases. General study points: Because invariant MAIT and iNKT cells could be present, zero-insertion analyses could be partly confounded.

Via MiXCR, TCRdb re-called the 5' RACE reads, giving one row per CDR3 protein. The table shows 690,000 or so distinct CDR3 sequences, with roughly 6.2% occurring only once. This receptor was identified in a man in his late teens or twenties in good health. The V gene is TRBV4-1, the J gene TRBJ2-1, with D hard to call. The sequencing sample was made of naive T cells sorted from blood. CDR3 residues: CASSRALDPKYNEQFF. CDR3 nucleotide sequence: TGCGCCAGCAGCCGGGCTTTGGACCCCAAGTACAATGAGCAGTTCTTC.